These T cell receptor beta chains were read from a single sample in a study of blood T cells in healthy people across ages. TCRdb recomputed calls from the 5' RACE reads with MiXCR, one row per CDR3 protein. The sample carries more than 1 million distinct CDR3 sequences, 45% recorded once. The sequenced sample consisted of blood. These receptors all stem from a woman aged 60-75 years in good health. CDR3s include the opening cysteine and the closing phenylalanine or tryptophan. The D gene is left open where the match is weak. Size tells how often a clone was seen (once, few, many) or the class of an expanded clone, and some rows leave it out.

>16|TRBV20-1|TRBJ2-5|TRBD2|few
CSARDTLAGVMETQYF
TGCAGTGCTAGAGACACCCTAGCGGGAGTGATGGAGACCCAGTACTTC
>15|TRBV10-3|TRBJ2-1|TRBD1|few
CAISEWDRTYNEQFF
TGTGCCATCAGTGAGTGGGACAGGACCTACAATGAGCAGTTCTTC
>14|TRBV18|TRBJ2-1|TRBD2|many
CASSPSGRDNEQFF
TGTGCCAGCAGCCCTAGCGGGAGGGACAATGAGCAGTTCTTC
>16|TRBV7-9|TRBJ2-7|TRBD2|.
CASSSQRQAGVYEQYF
TGTGCCAGCAGCTCACAACGGCAGGCGGGAGTGTACGAGCAGTACTTC
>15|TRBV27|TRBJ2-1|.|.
CASSLRDTSYNEQFF
TGTGCCAGCAGCCTCCGGGACACCTCTTACAATGAGCAGTTCTTC
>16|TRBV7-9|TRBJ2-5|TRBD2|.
CASSFMTSGTYNEQYF
TGTGCCAGCAGCTTCATGACTAGCGGAACCTACAATGAGCAGTACTTC
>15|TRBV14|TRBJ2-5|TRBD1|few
CASSHRAGGKETQYF
TGTGCCAGCAGCCATCGGGCAGGGGGCAAAGAGACCCAGTACTTC
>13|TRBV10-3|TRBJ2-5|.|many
CAISAPPRGAQYF
TGTGCCATCAGCGCCCCGCCAAGGGGGGCCCAGTACTTC
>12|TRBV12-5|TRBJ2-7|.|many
CASGLGQGEQYF
TGTGCTAGTGGTTTGGGGCAGGGGGAGCAGTACTTC
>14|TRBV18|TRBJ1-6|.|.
CASSPRDFNSPLHF
TGTGCCAGCTCACCACGGGACTTTAATTCACCCCTCCACTTT
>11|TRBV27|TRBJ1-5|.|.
CASGHNQPQHF
TGTGCCAGCGGACACAATCAGCCCCAGCATTTT
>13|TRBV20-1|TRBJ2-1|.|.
CSAMGASYNEQFF
TGCAGTGCTATGGGGGCGAGCTACAATGAGCAGTTCTTC
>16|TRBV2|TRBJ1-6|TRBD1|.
CASSEPRGQGNSPLHF
TGTGCCAGCAGTGAACCGCGGGGACAGGGAAATTCACCCCTCCACTTT